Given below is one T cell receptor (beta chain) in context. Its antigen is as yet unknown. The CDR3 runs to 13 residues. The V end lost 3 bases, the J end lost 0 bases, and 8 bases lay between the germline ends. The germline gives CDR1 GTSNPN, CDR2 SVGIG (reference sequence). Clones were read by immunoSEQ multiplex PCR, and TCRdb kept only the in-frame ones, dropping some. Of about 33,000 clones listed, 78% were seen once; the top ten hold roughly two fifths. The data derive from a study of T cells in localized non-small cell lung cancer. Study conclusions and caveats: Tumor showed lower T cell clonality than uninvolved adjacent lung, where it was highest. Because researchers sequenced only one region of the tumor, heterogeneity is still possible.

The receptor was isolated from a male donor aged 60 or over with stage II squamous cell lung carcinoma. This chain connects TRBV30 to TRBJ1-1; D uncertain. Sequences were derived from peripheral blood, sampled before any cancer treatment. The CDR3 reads CAWRIGLNTEAFF. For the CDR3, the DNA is TGTGCCTGGAGGATTGGATTGAACACTGAAGCTTTCTTT.